This TCR beta chain derives from a study of cytomegalovirus exposure and HLA in healthy donors. The study, taken as a whole, reports: Fewer N-insertions than the roughly 670-donor mean were reportedly shown by an Asian-associated ancestry cluster in a later analysis. Later on, a genetic analysis was performed. It linked a missense variant in DCLRE1C with V- and J-gene trimming of TCR beta. Across donors, most TCRs were seen rarely, yet some public ones were widespread.

A remark on this clone: Its antigen is not known.

Vbeta (60) and Jbeta (13) primers were used in the PCR. Repertoires were generated with immunoSEQ multiplex PCR, while TCRdb's copy carries only in-frame clones and drops some. The table includes nearly 200,000 clones, 75% to 80% detected once. CDR3 length: 15 amino acids. The V gene end was trimmed by 0 bases and the J gene end by 4 bases; junction bases not matched to a gene: 6. Germline V gene data show CDR1 as SGDLS and CDR2 as YYNGEE. Material: PBMCs. This TCR came from a woman aged 25-40 years in good health and CMV-seropositive. The rearrangement links TRBV9 to TRBJ1-2; 7 positions match TRBD1. The CDR3 sequence: CASSVDPGQSYGYTF. The CDR3 bases are TGTGCCAGCAGCGTAGATCCGGGACAGTCCTATGGCTACACCTTC.